This paragraph reports one T cell receptor beta chain. Its antigen is still unknown. The data stem from a study of cytomegalovirus exposure and HLA in healthy donors. Study-wide results and caveats: Later on, an analysis found that several of the most significant clusters appeared to be linked to common viral pathogens, which included parvovirus B19.

In germline, CDR1 is SGHDT, CDR2 YYEEEE. V lost 0 bases and J lost 6, with 10 bases in between. The CDR3 is made up of 13 amino acids. The PCR made use of 60 Vbeta and 13 Jbeta primers. TCRdb's copy holds only in-frame clones and misses some; the assay was immunoSEQ multiplex PCR. The repertoire holds 100,000 to 150,000 clones, with over 70% as singletons. J is TRBJ2-7 and V is TRBV5-6; D is unclear. Sequencing input: PBMCs. This receptor was identified in a woman aged 50 to 60 in good health and CMV-seronegative. CDR3 bases: TGTGCCAGCAGCTTGGTGGCGGTCCCCGAGCAGTACTTC. Residues: CASSLVAVPEQYF.